What follows describes a single T cell receptor beta chain. The data were taken from a study of patients and donors after allogeneic stem cell transplantation. This CDR3 has 17 residues. V was cut by 4 bases and J by 8 bases, with 23 bases left in between. Germline CDR1 is MGHRA and CDR2 is YSYEKL. TCRdb re-analysed the RT-PCR reads in MiXCR, keeping a single row per CDR3 protein. The profile shows 70,000 to 75,000 distinct CDR3 sequences, approximately 26% of them singletons. The chain links TRBV4-1 to TRBJ1-4; perhaps TRBD1 as D (6 bases). This TCR came from a human donor who was either an allogeneic HSCT recipient or a stem cell or donor lymphocyte infusion donor (not recorded which). It is not recorded whose cells these are; they may come from a transplant donor. What was sequenced was blood, either unsorted or a sorted T cell fraction (not recorded which). This chain's CDR3 is CASSRIPQGPRREKLFF. Here the CDR3 DNA reads TGCGCCAGCAGCCGAATACCTCAGGGGCCCAGGCGCGAAAAACTGTTTTTT.